The 28 T cell receptor beta chains below come from one sample, sequenced in a study of T cell repertoires in cytomegalovirus infection. TCRdb used MiXCR to reprocess the reads, holding one entry per CDR3 protein. This sample yields around 330,000 distinct CDR3 sequences, of which 15% to 20% are seen a single time; around 13% belongs to the top ten. Sequenced sample: PBMCs. The receptors shown here come from a human donor in good health (CMV status not recorded). Some clones in this sample may be carry-over from other donors' samples.

Only a few counts were recorded for this clonotype. The chain is built from TRBV5-4 and TRBJ2-1; TRBD2 aligns across 8 bases. Germline V CDR1 and CDR2: SGHNT, YYREEE (reference sequence). V shed 8 bases and J 3 bases; nucleotides not matched to a gene: 10. The CDR3 length is 15 residues. The chain's CDR3 is CASRRAGGLYNEQFF. CDR3 nucleotide sequence: TGTGCCAGTAGACGGGCGGGGGGTCTCTACAATGAGCAGTTCTTC.

This clonotype was seen a handful of times. CDR3 bases: TGTGCCACAGCGTCGGGGGAGAACTATGGCTACACCTTC. Protein: CATASGENYGYTF. This chain connects TRBV6-5 to TRBJ1-2; possible D gene TRBD1, 5 bases. Germline CDR1 reads MNHEY; CDR2 reads SVGAGI. V lost 10 bases and J lost 2, with 14 bases in between. The CDR3 contains 13 residues.

This clonotype was recorded many times. The chain joins TRBV7-6 to TRBJ1-1; D is ambiguous. The V end lost 2 bases, the J end lost 5 bases, and 12 bases lay between the germline ends. This CDR3 is built from 14 residues. Germline V gives CDR1 SGHVS, CDR2 FNYEAQ. CDR3 nucleotide sequence: TGTGCCAGCAGCTTATGGGAGGGAGGGACTGAAGCTTTCTTT. Protein: CASSLWEGGTEAFF. Drawing the rest from reference TRBV7-6 and TRBJ1-1, the complete variable domain is GAGVSQSPRYKVTKRGQDVALRCDPISGHVSLYWYRQALGQGPEFLTYFNYEAQQDKSGLPNDRFSAERPEGSISTLTIQRTEQRDSAMYRCASSLWEGGTEAFFGQGTRLTVV.

This clonotype came up a few times. The chain is built from TRBV6-2 or TRBV6-3 and TRBJ2-1; 13 bases map to TRBD2. The CDR3 runs to 15 residues. The germline V gene encodes CDR1 MNHEY and CDR2 SVGEGT. Trimming at V came to 5 bases and at J to 8 bases, leaving 6 bases not matched to a gene. This CDR3 reads CASSQLAGGPDEQFF. CDR3 nucleotide sequence: TGTGCCAGCAGTCAACTAGCGGGGGGGCCCGATGAGCAGTTCTTC.

This sequence joins TRBV6-2 or TRBV6-3 and TRBJ2-2, with TRBD1 matching over 8 bases. From germline, CDR1 is MNHEY and CDR2 SVGEGT. V trimming: 4 bases; J trimming: 5 bases; junction bases outside the gene matches: 9. The CDR3 runs to 16 residues. This CDR3 is CASSFRRQGRTGELFF. CDR3 DNA: TGTGCCAGCAGTTTCCGGCGACAGGGGAGGACCGGGGAGCTGTTTTTT.

This clonotype turned up a few times. The V and J genes are TRBV29-1 and TRBJ1-1; possibly TRBD1 for D (6 bases). There are 15 residues in the CDR3. Germline lookup yields CDR1 SQVTM and CDR2 ANQGSEA. V lost 4 bases, J lost 1 base, and 16 bases lay in between. CDR3 DNA: TGCAGCGTTGTAGGTACAGGGTCTAAGAACACTGAAGCTTTCTTT. Its protein product is CSVVGTGSKNTEAFF.

The chain carries TRBV20-1 and TRBJ1-4, with a possible D match to TRBD1 (6 bases). The CDR3 contains 16 residues. Germline lookup yields CDR1 DFQATT and CDR2 SNEGSKA (reference sequence). Trimming pared 6 bases from V and 0 bases from J, leaving 17 bases between. The CDR3 reads CSAGRDTAATNEKLFF. CDR3 coding DNA: TGCAGTGCCGGGCGGGACACAGCTGCAACTAATGAAAAACTGTTTTTT.

This clonotype was seen a few times. The V call is TRBV7-2, the J call TRBJ2-5, with TRBD2 matching over 8 bases. The CDR3 is 16 residues long. The germline CDR1 and CDR2 sequences are SGHTA and FQGNSA. The V gene end was trimmed by 1 base and the J gene end by 2 bases; junction bases not matched to a gene: 6. CDR3 nucleotides: TGTGCCAGCAGCTTAGGCCCCCGGGGGGGGCAAGAGACCCAGTACTTC. Encoded protein: CASSLGPRGGQETQYF.

The rearrangement joins TRBV6-6 to TRBJ2-5; a weak D match, TRBD1 (6 bases). The length of the CDR3 is 15 residues. Germline V CDR1 and CDR2: MNHNY, SVGAGI (reference sequence). V was shortened by 0 bases and J by 1 base, with 9 bases between the two germline ends. The CDR3 DNA reads TGTGCCAGCAGTTACTCGGGGGCACTCCAAGAGACCCAGTACTTC. It yields the protein CASSYSGALQETQYF.

This clonotype turned up a few times. The V gene is TRBV6-1, the J gene TRBJ2-1, with D hard to call. The CDR3 has 16 residues. Germline loops: CDR1 MNHNS, CDR2 SASEGT. With 4 bases removed from V and 0 bases from J, the gap between germline ends came to 13 bases. CDR3: CASSAQMMSSYNEQFF. CDR3 DNA: TGTGCCAGCAGTGCTCAAATGATGAGCTCCTACAATGAGCAGTTCTTC.

Many counts were recorded for this clonotype. The CDR3 coding sequence is TGTGCCAGCAGCTTATCGGTCCCCAAGGAATCACCCCTCCACTTT. Translated: CASSLSVPKESPLHF. This chain links TRBV7-2 with TRBJ1-6; D gene ambiguous. Deletions cut 2 bases from V and 10 bases from J, with 15 bases between. Germline CDR1 reads SGHTA; CDR2 reads FQGNSA. The CDR3 spans 15 residues.

This chain joins TRBV11-2 and TRBJ2-1; D is uncertain. The germline V and J ends were trimmed by 5 bases and 5 bases, with 16 bases remaining between them. The CDR3 loop spans 15 amino acids. Germline-derived CDR1 and CDR2 are SGHAT and FQNNGV. The CDR3: CASSLGRVSDNEQFF. The DNA for the CDR3 is TGTGCCAGCAGCCTGGGTAGGGTGTCGGACAATGAGCAGTTCTTC.

This clonotype has more than one count but fewer than ten. This chain links TRBV5-4 with TRBJ2-1, with D unclear. V was pared by 6 bases and J by 2 bases, with 15 bases between. CDR1 and CDR2 (germline): SGHNT, YYREEE (reference sequence). The CDR3 has 15 amino acids. The CDR3 protein is CASTGGYQAYNEQFF. In nucleotides, the CDR3 is TGTGCCAGCACCGGTGGCTACCAAGCCTACAATGAGCAGTTCTTC.

This clonotype was counted many times. The chain combines TRBV6-2 or TRBV6-3 with TRBJ1-1, with D unresolved. Trimming stripped 7 bases from V and 1 base from J, with 10 bases between. Looked up from germline, CDR1 is MNHEY and CDR2 is SVGEGT. CDR3 length: 13 amino acids. The DNA of the CDR3 is TGTGCCAGCACTTTAGCGGGGAACACTGAAGCTTTCTTT. Amino acid sequence: CASTLAGNTEAFF.

This clonotype was counted ten times or more. The rearrangement uses TRBV4-2 and TRBJ2-1, with TRBD2 as a possible D gene (5 bases). V was pared by 1 base and J by 0 bases, with 10 bases between. Per the germline V gene, CDR1 is LGHNA and CDR2 is YNFKEQ. The CDR3 is made up of 16 amino acids. As DNA, the CDR3 is TGTGCCAGCAGCCAAGGAGTGGGGAGCTCCTACAATGAGCAGTTCTTC. It is translated as CASSQGVGSSYNEQFF.

This clonotype occurred many times. The chain links TRBV7-4 to TRBJ2-5, with 9 bases fitting TRBD1. The CDR3 is made up of 17 amino acids. Trimming removed 7 bases from V and 0 bases from J; junction bases left unmatched: 12. Germline V gives CDR1 SGHVT, CDR2 SQSDAQ. CDR3 bases: TGTGCCAGCACCCCCCTGACCCGGGACAGGGACCAAGAGACCCAGTACTTC. Translating gives CASTPLTRDRDQETQYF.

This clonotype has just a few counts. The chain has TRBV6-5 and TRBJ2-7; tentatively, D is TRBD1 (6 bases). The CDR3 has 14 amino acids. V was cut by 2 bases and J by 3 bases, with 11 bases left in between. Germline V lookup: CDR1 MNHEY, CDR2 SVGAGI. CDR3: CASSYEQGFYEQYF. CDR3 bases: TGTGCCAGCAGTTACGAACAGGGATTCTACGAGCAGTACTTC.

V and J are TRBV12-3 or TRBV12-4 and TRBJ2-5, with D uncertain. The V gene lost 6 bases and the J gene lost 5 bases, with 16 bases spanning the gap. This CDR3 is 14 amino acids long. The CDR3 DNA reads TGTGCCAGCAGCCTGAGGTCATCTGGCGAGACCCAGTACTTC. Translation gives CASSLRSSGETQYF.

The chain uses TRBV5-8 and TRBJ2-7, with D perhaps TRBD1 (5 bases). The CDR3 runs to 15 residues. Germline loops: CDR1 SGHTS, CDR2 YDEGEE. Trimming took off 4 bases at V and 2 bases at J, with 16 bases between the two ends. The CDR3 spells CASSIDRIRTYEQYF. CDR3 sequence (DNA): TGTGCCAGCAGCATAGACAGAATCCGAACCTACGAGCAGTACTTC.

This clonotype was seen a handful of times. The chain employs TRBV12-3 or TRBV12-4 and TRBJ2-3, with D maybe TRBD2 (7 bases). V lost 5 bases, J lost 0 bases, and 12 bases lay in between. The CDR3 has 15 amino acids. The CDR3 region is CASSDGGPSTDTQYF. Here the CDR3 DNA reads TGTGCCAGCAGTGACGGGGGGCCCAGCACAGATACGCAGTATTTT.

Ten or more counts support this clonotype. The germline gene is not matched at one end of the junction; a read error may be the cause. J is TRBJ2-5 and V is TRBV5-1, with no clear D. CDR1 and CDR2 from the germline V gene are SGHRS and YFSETQ. The CDR3 contains 11 residues. The CDR3 loop reads CASSAQETQYF. CDR3 nucleotides: TGTGCCAGCAGCGCCCAAGAGACCCAGTACTTC.

This clonotype was seen only once. The chain is built from TRBV18 and TRBJ2-2; 7 nucleotides match TRBD1. This CDR3 spans 15 amino acids. The V segment lost 2 bases and the J segment 3 bases; nucleotides outside the gene matches: 3. The germline V gene has CDR1 KGHSH and CDR2 LQKENI. The CDR3 nucleotides read TGTGCCAGCTCACCATTAGACAGGGACACCGGGGAGCTGTTTTTT. Its protein product is CASSPLDRDTGELFF.

This clonotype was detected ten times or more. The chain is built from TRBV6-6 and TRBJ1-2; 7 bases line up with TRBD1. V lost 4 bases and J lost 2; bases outside the gene matches: 7. This CDR3 contains 15 residues. Germline V CDR1 and CDR2: MNHNY, SVGAGI (reference sequence). CDR3 sequence (DNA): TGTGCCAGCAGTTCCAACAGGGGATCAAACTATGGCTACACCTTC. Protein: CASSSNRGSNYGYTF.

This chain joins TRBV11-2 and TRBJ2-1; 8 bases align to TRBD2. CDR1 is SGHAT and CDR2 is FQNNGV in the germline V gene. The V segment lost 2 bases and the J segment 6 bases; nucleotides outside the gene matches: 18. The CDR3 contains 19 residues. CDR3 in DNA: TGTGCCAGCAGCTTATTGTATTCGGGAGGGGGGGCCTGGGTCAATGAGCAGTTCTTC. Residues: CASSLLYSGGGAWVNEQFF.

This clonotype was counted only a few times. The rearrangement links TRBV5-4 to TRBJ2-7, with D perhaps matching TRBD1 or TRBD2 (5 bases each). The germline V gene encodes CDR1 SGHNT and CDR2 YYREEE (reference sequence). The V gene lost 4 bases and the J gene lost 7 bases, with 12 bases spanning the gap. CDR3 length equals 12 residues. The CDR3 region is CASSLGWGEQYF. The CDR3 DNA reads as TGTGCCAGCAGCCTCGGATGGGGGGAGCAGTACTTC. Full variable domain (outside the CDR3, taken from reference TRBV5-4 and TRBJ2-7): ETGVTQSPTHLIKTRGQQVTLRCSSQSGHNTVSWYQQALGQGPQFIFQYYREEENGRGNFPPRFSGLQFPNYSSELNVNALELDDSALYLCASSLGWGEQYFGPGTRLTVT.

The rearrangement uses TRBV5-1 and TRBJ1-1; unclear D gene. Germline assignment: CDR1 SGHRS and CDR2 YFSETQ. V was trimmed by 0 bases and J by 1 base, leaving 10 bases between them. This CDR3 spans 15 amino acids. In nucleotides, the CDR3 is TGCGCCAGCAGCTTGGATCCCAGGAGGAACACTGAAGCTTTCTTT. Translated, it gives CASSLDPRRNTEAFF.

The chain uses TRBV7-9 and TRBJ2-7; TRBD1 aligns across 9 bases. CDR3 length equals 15 residues. The J segment lost 3 bases and the V segment lost 7 bases, leaving 10 bases of the junction unmatched. Germline values: CDR1 SEHNR, CDR2 FQNEAQ (reference sequence). DNA for the CDR3: TGTGCCAGCACCACTCCGGGACAGGGTTTCTACGAGCAGTACTTC. It is translated as CASTTPGQGFYEQYF.

This clonotype was observed many times. The rearrangement links TRBV7-2 to TRBJ2-3, with 11 bases lining up with TRBD2. This CDR3 comprises 16 residues. Per the germline V gene, CDR1 is SGHTA and CDR2 is FQGNSA. After removal of 5 bases from V and 4 bases from J, the junction contained 8 bases not matched to a gene. The CDR3 sequence: CASSQGPSGGPDTQYF. The CDR3 DNA reads TGTGCCAGCAGCCAAGGGCCTAGCGGGGGGCCAGATACGCAGTATTTT. Based on the CDR3 plus reference TRBV7-2 and TRBJ2-3, the full variable domain is GAGVSQSPSNKVTEKGKDVELRCDPISGHTALYWYRQSLGQGLEFLIYFQGNSAPDKSGLPSDRFSAERTGGSVSTLTIQRTQQEDSAVYLCASSQGPSGGPDTQYFGPGTRLTVL.